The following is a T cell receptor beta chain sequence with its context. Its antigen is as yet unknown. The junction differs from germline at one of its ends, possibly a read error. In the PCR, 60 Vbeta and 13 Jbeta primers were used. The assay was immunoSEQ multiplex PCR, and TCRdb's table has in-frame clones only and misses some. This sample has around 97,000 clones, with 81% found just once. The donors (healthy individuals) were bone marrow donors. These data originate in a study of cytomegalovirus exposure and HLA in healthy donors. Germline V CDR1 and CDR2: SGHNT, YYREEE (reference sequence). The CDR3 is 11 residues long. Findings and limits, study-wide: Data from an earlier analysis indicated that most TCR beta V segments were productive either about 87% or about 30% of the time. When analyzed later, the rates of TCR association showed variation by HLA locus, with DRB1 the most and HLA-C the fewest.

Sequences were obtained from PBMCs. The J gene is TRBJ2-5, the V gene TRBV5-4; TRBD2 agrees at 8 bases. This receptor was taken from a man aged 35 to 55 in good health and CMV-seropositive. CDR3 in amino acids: CASGGQETQYF. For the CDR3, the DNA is TGCGCCAGCGGGGGCCAGGAGACCCAGTACTTC. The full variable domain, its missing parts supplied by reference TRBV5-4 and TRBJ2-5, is ETGVTQSPTHLIKTRGQQVTLRCSSQSGHNTVSWYQQALGQGPQFIFQYYREEENGRGNFPPRFSGLQFPNYSSELNVNALELDDSALYLCASGGQETQYFGPGTRLLVL.